This T cell receptor beta chain derives from a study of graft-versus-host responses after intestinal transplantation. Study information: Among the recipients, transplants were multivisceral, liver-intestinal, or isolated intestinal. Study-level points and caveats: Declines in HvG clones occurring early post-transplant were associated with peak circulating GvH clone levels. GvH clones were found in recipient marrow; some appeared first in ileum or blood. Allografts carried high graft-versus-host to host-versus-graft clonal ratios in patients having graft-donor T cell macrochimerism.

Assay used: immunoSEQ multiplex PCR; TCRdb lists only in-frame clones, some missing. This sample carries 55,000 to 75,000 clones, approximately 80% of them seen once, and the ten largest clones take 0.35% to 0.5%. The germline CDR1 and CDR2 sequences are LGHNA and YNFKEQ. The CDR3 contains 17 residues. V gave up 0 bases and J gave up 4 bases, with 16 bases separating them. This clone was observed a few times. Its antigen remains unknown. The gene calls are TRBV4-2 and TRBJ2-1, with D maybe TRBD2 (7 bases). The sample here was unstimulated CD4+ T cells sorted from spleen or lymph node cells, taken before transplant. The clonotype originates from a human donor who was the organ donor for an intestinal transplant. The CDR3 spells CASSQDSGRGLYNEQFF. CDR3 nucleotide sequence: TGTGCCAGCAGCCAAGATTCCGGGCGGGGGCTTTACAATGAGCAGTTCTTC.